The sequence of this TCR beta chain was determined in a study of human T cells and chemical hapten exposure. Overall study: Doses of diphenylcyclopropenone went to the patients' scalps weekly throughout the roughly 24-week study. Patients, predominantly female, presented with alopecia areata, totalis or universalis. General study results and limits: Expanded TCRs made up significantly more big CDR3 similarity clusters than controls did.

Time point described: patch test 1, 2 weeks after DPC sensitization. The treatment: therapeutic diphenylcyclopropenone sensitization with weekly scalp DPC. Total RNA extraction was carried out from unfractionated whole blood. This clonotype has more than one count but fewer than ten. Its specificity is not known. TCRdb ran MiXCR on the RACE reads and lists one entry per CDR3 protein. The data contain 75,000 to 100,000 distinct CDR3 sequences, about 11% of them singletons. The material was whole blood, obtained in connection with sensitization to the hapten diphenylcyclopropenone (DPC). The clonotype was recovered from a woman aged 55-69 years with alopecia areata. Some clones in this sample may be carry-over from other donors' samples.

This chain's CDR3 is CAWSVKHSGANVLTF. CDR3 nucleotide sequence: TGTGCCTGGAGTGTAAAGCACTCTGGGGCCAACGTCCTGACTTTC. The J gene is TRBJ2-6, the V gene TRBV30; D is unresolved. The CDR3 sequence is 15 residues long. The V gene lost 0 bases and the J gene lost 0 bases, with 6 bases spanning the gap. Germline CDR1 is GTSNPN and CDR2 is SVGIG (reference sequence).